This record looks at one T cell receptor (beta chain) sequence and its context. Original analysis: Reference gene primer amplification in the assay estimated nucleated cell counts. Using immunoSEQ multiplex PCR, the repertoire was profiled, and TCRdb retains in-frame clones only, with some absent. The D gene and trimming were derived from the DNA, and the V and J assignments and clone size from that table. This table has some 130,000 clones, roughly 84% appearing once. In germline, CDR1 is LNHDA, CDR2 SQIVND (reference sequence). The CDR3 is 13 amino acids. V lost 7 bases, J lost 9 bases, and 13 bases lay in between. The sample comes from a study of blood T cell repertoires in COVID-19. Study summary: Acute-phase and convalescent COVID-19 samples originated in the United States, Italy and Spain.

The rearrangement uses TRBV19 and TRBJ1-6; D uncertain. Specimen: peripheral blood. The receptor's source is a human donor in a cohort sampled during active COVID-19. In nucleotides, the CDR3 is TGTGCCAGTACTGCCGGGGTAGGTTCACCCCTCCACTTT. Amino acid sequence: CASTAGVGSPLHF.